These 6 T cell receptor beta chains originate from one sample sequenced in a study of T-cell memory formation after mild COVID-19. Using its own MiXCR run on the 5' RACE reads, TCRdb lists one record per CDR3 protein. The sample contains fewer than 300,000 distinct CDR3 sequences, around 17% of which appear only once. The sample taken for sequencing was PBMCs or a T cell subset sorted from them (not recorded which). The source of these receptors is a man in his late teens or twenties who had mild COVID-19 (a few samples of this study predate the infection). Cell type and time point are not known.

The chain combines TRBV4-1 with TRBJ2-7, with 10 bases identical to TRBD1. The length of the CDR3 is 14 residues. CDR1 and CDR2 from the germline V gene are MGHRA and YSYEKL. The junction had 3 bases not matched to a gene; V was cut back by 4 bases and J by 3 bases. The chain's CDR3 is CASSPRTGGYEQYV. CDR3 DNA sequence: TGCGCCAGCAGCCCCCGGACAGGGGGCTACGAGCAGTACGTC.

This chain connects TRBV9 to TRBJ1-3; a weak D match, TRBD1 (5 bases). Germline CDR1 and CDR2: SGDLS and YYNGEE. The CDR3 contains 12 residues. Trimming removed 4 bases from V and 11 bases from J, with 13 bases in between. Here the CDR3 reads CASSPTGGSIYF. CDR3 nucleotide sequence: TGTGCCAGCAGCCCGACTGGGGGTTCCATATATTTT. The full variable domain, in which reference TRBV9 and TRBJ1-3 provide the parts outside the CDR3, is DSGVTQTPKHLITATGQRVTLRCSPRSGDLSVYWYQQSLDQGLQFLIQYYNGEERAKGNILERFSAQQFPDLHSELNLSSLELGDSALYFCASSPTGGSIYFGEGSWLTVV.

This clonotype was observed a few times. CDR3 bases: TGCAGCGTTTTCTACCCAGATCCCACAGATACGCAGTATTTT. It codes for CSVFYPDPTDTQYF. The chain combines TRBV29-1 with TRBJ2-3; D gene ambiguous. Trimming took 5 bases from V and 2 from J, leaving 14 bases between them. This CDR3 has 14 residues. Germline values: CDR1 SQVTM, CDR2 ANQGSEA.

The chain combines TRBV4-3 with TRBJ1-2, with 7 positions matching TRBD1. The CDR3 extends over 14 amino acids. Germline CDR1 LGHNA, CDR2 YSLEER. The trim removed 3 bases at V and 4 bases at J, leaving 5 bases unmatched. The CDR3 sequence: CASSQPDRAYGYTF. CDR3 bases: TGCGCCAGCAGCCAGCCCGACAGGGCCTATGGCTACACCTTC.

This clonotype showed up just a few times. The gene calls are TRBV4-2 and TRBJ2-3; no clear D gene. This CDR3 is 16 amino acids long. Trimming took off 0 bases at V and 2 bases at J, with 12 bases between the two ends. Germline lookup yields CDR1 LGHNA and CDR2 YNFKEQ. The chain's CDR3 is CASSQEVSRNTDTQYF. CDR3 sequence (DNA): TGTGCCAGCAGCCAAGAGGTCAGCCGGAACACAGATACGCAGTATTTT.

In this sample, this clonotype turned up a few times. The chain couples TRBV29-1 to TRBJ2-3; 8 positions match TRBD2. In germline, CDR1 is SQVTM, CDR2 ANQGSEA. The CDR3 sequence is 15 residues long. V shed 6 bases and J 2 bases; nucleotides not matched to a gene: 10. This chain's CDR3 is CSVLGERGHTDTQYF. As DNA, the CDR3 is TGCAGCGTCTTGGGGGAGCGGGGGCACACAGATACGCAGTATTTT.